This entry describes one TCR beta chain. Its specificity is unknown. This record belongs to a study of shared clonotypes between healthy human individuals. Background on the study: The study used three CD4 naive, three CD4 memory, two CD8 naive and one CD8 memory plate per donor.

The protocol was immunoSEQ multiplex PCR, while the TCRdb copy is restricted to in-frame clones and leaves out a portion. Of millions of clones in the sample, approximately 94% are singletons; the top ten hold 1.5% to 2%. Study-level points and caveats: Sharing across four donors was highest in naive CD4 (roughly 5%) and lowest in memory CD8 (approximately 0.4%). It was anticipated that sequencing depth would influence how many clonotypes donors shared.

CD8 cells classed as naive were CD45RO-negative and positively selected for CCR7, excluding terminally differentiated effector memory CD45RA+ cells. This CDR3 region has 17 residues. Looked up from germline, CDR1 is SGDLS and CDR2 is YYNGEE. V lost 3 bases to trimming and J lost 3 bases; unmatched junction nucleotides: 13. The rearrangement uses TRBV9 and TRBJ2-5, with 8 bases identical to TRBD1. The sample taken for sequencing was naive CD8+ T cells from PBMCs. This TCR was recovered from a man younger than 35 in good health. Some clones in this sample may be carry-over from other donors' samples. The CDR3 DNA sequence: TGTGCCAGCAGCGAGGGCTTTAGGACAGGGAAAGAAGAGACCCAGTACTTC. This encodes CASSEGFRTGKEETQYF.